Shown below are 14 T cell receptor beta chains from a single sample sequenced in a study of PD-L1 blockade in urothelial cancer (dated by TCRdb to 2017 to 2019). This specimen's time point label, interpreted: pretreatment peripheral blood. Libraries were prepared through the immunoSEQ multiplex PCR assay. TCRdb obtained this table from immuneACCESS and retained in-frame rearrangements with V and J assigned. These tables miss some clones; where compared with another copy, unresolved V genes account for less than half of the shortfall, and the remainder is unexplained. A total of 98,000 or so clones appear in this sample, around 91% of them only once. Under 2% of the sample comes from the top ten. The sequences come from PBMCs, collected around atezolizumab (anti-PD-L1) treatment. These receptors were taken from a man aged 55-75 years with urothelial cancer.

The sample holds one count of this clone. This chain connects TRBV2 to TRBJ1-2, with D maybe TRBD1 (5 bases). This CDR3 is built from 12 residues. The germline gives CDR1 SNHLY, CDR2 FYNNEI. The V end was cut by 6 bases, the J end by 8 bases, with 13 bases between. CDR3 residues: CASRAGRVGYTF. The CDR3 DNA follows: TGTGCCAGCAGAGCGGGACGAGTCGGCTACACCTTC.

The chain uses TRBV6-1 and TRBJ2-2; D possibly corresponds to TRBD2 (5 bases). Between the trimmed V and J ends, which lost 3 bases and 3 bases, there was a span of 11 bases. Germline V gives CDR1 MNHNS, CDR2 SASEGT. The CDR3 is 15 residues long. The CDR3 sequence: CASSDNQRHTGELFF. The CDR3 coding sequence is TGTGCCAGCAGTGATAACCAGCGGCACACCGGGGAGCTGTTTTTT.

The rearrangement joins TRBV7-2 to TRBJ1-1; the D gene is possibly TRBD1 (5 bases). The CDR3 extends over 13 amino acids. Trimming removed 5 bases from V and 2 bases from J, with 9 bases in between. Germline CDR1 is SGHTA and CDR2 is FQGNSA. Written as DNA, the CDR3 is TGTGCCAGCAGCGGAGACAGTAACACTGAAGCTTTCTTT. It yields the protein CASSGDSNTEAFF.

V usage is TRBV28 and J usage is TRBJ2-5; TRBD1 might be the D (6 bases). V shed 4 bases and J shed 9 bases, with 15 bases lying between them. In germline, CDR1 is MDHEN, CDR2 SYDVKM. The CDR3 is made up of 13 amino acids. CDR3 DNA sequence: TGTGCCAGCAGTTCGCCGGGACCAGGGGCCCAGTACTTC. Protein: CASSSPGPGAQYF. Together with reference TRBV28 and TRBJ2-5, the CDR3 gives the full variable domain: DVKVTQSSRYLVKRTGEKVFLECVQDMDHENMFWYRQDPGLGLRLIYFSYDVKMKEKGDIPEGYSVSREKKERFSLILESASTNQTSMYLCASSSPGPGAQYFGPGTRLLVL.

This clone was picked up a small number of times. The chain recombines TRBV30 with TRBJ2-5; D not resolved. V was cut by 1 base and J by 7 bases, with 7 bases left in between. This CDR3 spans 11 amino acids. Germline loops: CDR1 GTSNPN, CDR2 SVGIG (reference sequence). The CDR3 DNA is TGTGCCTGGAGTGGCGCGAGGACCCAGTACTTC. Translated, it gives CAWSGARTQYF.

This clone was seen once. The CDR3 region is CATSSRGSPVSYEQYF. The CDR3 coding sequence is TGTGCCACCAGCAGTCGGGGTTCCCCCGTTTCCTACGAGCAGTACTTC. J is TRBJ2-7 and V is TRBV15; possibly TRBD2 for D (5 bases). V was trimmed by 3 bases and J by 1 base, leaving 16 bases between them. The CDR3 sequence is 16 residues long. The V gene's germline CDR1 is LNHNV and CDR2 YYDKDF (reference sequence).

The rearrangement joins TRBV4-3 to TRBJ2-7; 7 bases fit TRBD1. Germline CDR1 and CDR2: LGHNA and YSLEER. The CDR3 has 17 residues. V trimming: 0 bases; J trimming: 2 bases; junction bases outside the gene matches: 10. As DNA, the CDR3 is TGCGCCAGCAGCCAAGATCGACCAAGACAGGGAACCTACGAGCAGTACTTC. Protein sequence: CASSQDRPRQGTYEQYF.

The V and J genes are TRBV9 and TRBJ2-1; 10 bases line up with TRBD2. The V gene's germline CDR1 is SGDLS and CDR2 YYNGEE. Germline trimming cut 0 bases from V and 7 bases from J; bases unmatched to any gene: 7. The CDR3 length is 16 residues. CDR3 coding DNA: TGTGCCAGCAGCGTAGCGGCGCAGCGGGGGGGGAATGAGCAGTTCTTC. Amino acids: CASSVAAQRGGNEQFF.

The chain couples TRBV7-6 to TRBJ1-1, with TRBD1 matching over 7 bases. J lost 3 bases, V lost 5 bases, and 3 bases had no gene match. Germline V lookup: CDR1 SGHVS, CDR2 FNYEAQ. The CDR3 consists of 13 residues. DNA of the CDR3: TGTGCCAGCAGCCTTGACAGGGACACTGAAGCTTTCTTT. This translates into CASSLDRDTEAFF.

This sequence joins TRBV5-6 and TRBJ2-1, with a possible D match to TRBD2 (5 bases). CDR3 size: 16 residues. CDR1 is SGHDT and CDR2 is YYEEEE in the germline V gene. V lost 0 bases to trimming and J lost 4 bases, with 14 bases between them. CDR3 sequence (DNA): TGTGCCAGCAGCTTGGGGTGGGCGGGCCGGTACAATGAGCAGTTCTTC. This codes for CASSLGWAGRYNEQFF.

The rearrangement uses TRBV25-1 and TRBJ1-1, with 7 positions matching TRBD1. The V and J ends lost 6 bases and 1 base, in that order; junction bases with no gene match: 5. CDR1 is MGHDK and CDR2 is SYGVNS in the germline V gene. CDR3 size: 14 residues. The CDR3 nucleotides are TGTGCCAGCAGACAGACAGGGAGGAACACTGAAGCTTTCTTT. Translating gives CASRQTGRNTEAFF.

The CDR3 loop is CASSQDLGDTSTDTQYF. The CDR3, as DNA: TGCGCCAGCAGCCAAGATCTAGGGGATACTAGCACAGATACGCAGTATTTT. The rearrangement uses TRBV4-3 and TRBJ2-3, with D perhaps TRBD1 (5 bases). The CDR3 has 17 residues. V shed 0 bases and J shed 0 bases, with 13 bases lying between them. CDR1 LGHNA and CDR2 YSLEER come from the germline V gene.

The chain combines TRBV27 with TRBJ1-1, with 9 positions matching TRBD1. J was trimmed by 0 bases and V by 5 bases; bases with no gene match: 4. The CDR3 length is 15 residues. Per the germline V gene, CDR1 is MNHEY and CDR2 is SMNVEV (reference sequence). CDR3: CASSGGQGLNTEAFF. The CDR3 DNA reads TGTGCCAGCAGTGGGGGACAGGGTTTGAACACTGAAGCTTTCTTT.

The V call is TRBV7-2, the J call TRBJ2-1; perhaps TRBD1 as D (5 bases). This CDR3 comprises 11 residues. V lost 1 base, J lost 10 bases, and 5 bases lay in between. Germline loops: CDR1 SGHTA, CDR2 FQGNSA. CDR3 loop: CASSLEGEQFF. The CDR3 DNA is TGTGCCAGCAGCTTAGAGGGGGAGCAGTTCTTC.